The T cell receptor (beta chain) described here comes from a study of T cell repertoires in cytomegalovirus infection. The wider study: Public TCR beta signature analysis indicated the presence of both CMV infection and matching HLA type.

Germline CDR1 and CDR2: SGDLS and YYNGEE. The CDR3 is made up of 13 amino acids. After removal of 3 bases from V and 3 bases from J, the junction contained 3 bases not matched to a gene. This clonotype was seen a few times. Its specificity is not known. Findings of the study overall: Carriers of CMV plus the relevant HLA were identified by cumulative public TCR beta family frequency. The ex vivo response showed dominance by HLA-C-restricted CMV-specific TCR beta clonotypes.

Each CDR3 protein is one row after TCRdb ran MiXCR on the reads. The sample records 200,000 to 300,000 distinct CDR3 sequences, about 13% being singletons. The material sequenced was PBMCs. The sequence was obtained from a human donor in good health (CMV status not recorded). Some clones in this sample may be carry-over from other donors' samples. This chain links TRBV9 with TRBJ2-7, with TRBD1 matching over 7 bases. The CDR3 region has the DNA TGTGCCAGCAGCGCAGGGACAGTCTACGAGCAGTACTTC. Its translation is CASSAGTVYEQYF.